This TCR beta chain was sequenced in a study of T cell changes during pregnancy in multiple sclerosis. Trimming took 5 bases from V and 0 from J, leaving 8 bases between them. The CDR3 runs 14 residues. Germline V gene data show CDR1 as SGHAT and CDR2 as FQNNGV. Clones were read by immunoSEQ multiplex PCR, and TCRdb kept only the in-frame ones, dropping some. This repertoire shows roughly 50,000 clones, more than 85% found once; its top ten account for approximately 0.39%. J is TRBJ1-5 and V is TRBV11-2, with D possibly TRBD1 on 5 matching bases. The sequencing used CD4+ T cells from peripheral blood mononuclear cells, collected after pregnancy. This sequence was found in a female donor with multiple sclerosis, enrolled in a pregnancy study. CDR3 coding DNA: TGTGCCAGCAGCCCGGGGGTTAGCAATCAGCCCCAGCATTTT. Translation: CASSPGVSNQPQHF.